Listed below are T cell receptor beta chains from one sample, sequenced in a study of blood T cell repertoires in COVID-19. Sequencing used immunoSEQ multiplex PCR; TCRdb keeps in-frame clones, though not all of them. The data hold about 76,000 clones, with about 90% observed a single time. The sample comprised peripheral blood. The receptors stem from a human donor in a cohort sampled during active COVID-19. Both conserved end residues are part of each CDR3. A D gene is named only where the DNA matches it firmly. Not every row has a clone size; where given, it reads once, few, many or a size class.

d_call	clone_size	v_call	j_call	cdr3_nt	cdr3_aa
TRBD2	once	TRBV5-1	TRBJ2-4	TGCGCCAGCAGCTCTAGCGGGGGATCTGCCAAAAACATTCAGTACTTC	CASSSSGGSAKNIQYF
.	once	TRBV2	TRBJ2-7	TGTGCCAGCAGTGAAATTAGCTTCAACGAGCAGTACTTC	CASSEISFNEQYF
.	.	TRBV15	TRBJ1-5	TGTGCCACCAGCAGAGGGCAGGGCATTGAACCCCAGCATTTT	CATSRGQGIEPQHF
.	.	TRBV24-1	TRBJ2-2	TGTGCCACCAGTGACGCAGGGGGGTTGGCCGGGGAGCTGTTTTTT	CATSDAGGLAGELFF
.	.	TRBV13	TRBJ2-7	TGTGCCAGCAGCTTAAGGGGCTACGAGCAGTACTTC	CASSLRGYEQYF
.	.	TRBV7-2	TRBJ1-1	TGTGCCAGCAGCCCCAGGGGATTGAACACTGAAGCTTTCTTT	CASSPRGLNTEAFF
TRBD1	.	TRBV19	TRBJ1-5	TGTGCCAGTAGTATCGGGACAGCCCCGAGCTTT	CASSIGTAPSF
.	.	TRBV9	TRBJ2-5	TGTGCCAGCAGCGTAGCTACGACTTTCCAAGAGACCCAGTACTTC	CASSVATTFQETQYF
TRBD1	.	TRBV27	TRBJ1-2	TGTGCCAGCAGTTTATATCAGGGGGTCTATGGCTACACCTTC	CASSLYQGVYGYTF
.	.	TRBV6-2/TRBV6-3	TRBJ1-1	TGTGCCAGCAGTTACTCGGGAGGGATGAACACTGAAGCTTTCTTT	CASSYSGGMNTEAFF
.	.	TRBV4-3	TRBJ1-2	TGCGCCAGCAGCCAAGAGACCGGCAGGGGAGTCTATGGCTACACCTTC	CASSQETGRGVYGYTF
TRBD1	.	TRBV10-3	TRBJ1-4	TGTGCCATCAGTGGGGGGACAGATGCAACTAATGAAAAACTGTTTTTT	CAISGGTDATNEKLFF
TRBD1	.	TRBV5-1	TRBJ2-7	TGCGCCAGCAGCTTGACCTTCGGGACAGCCTCCTACGAGCAGTACTTC	CASSLTFGTASYEQYF
.	.	TRBV4-2	TRBJ1-3	TGTGCCAGCAGCCAAGAGTTGAGTTACTCTGGAAACACCATATATTTT	CASSQELSYSGNTIYF
.	.	TRBV9	TRBJ2-7	TGTGCCAGCAGCGTAGCACAGCACGACGAGCAGTACTTC	CASSVAQHDEQYF
.	.	TRBV5-1	TRBJ1-1	TGCGCCAGCAGCTTGGGACAGACCGGAGAAGCTTTCTTT	CASSLGQTGEAFF
.	.	TRBV1	TRBJ2-7	TGCACCAGCAGCCAAGTGCCGGCGGGGGGTCACGAGCAGTACTTC	CTSSQVPAGGHEQYF
.	.	TRBV7-2	TRBJ2-5	TGTGCCAGCAGACTCGGGAGCTCCCCACTACTCCAAGAGACCCAGTACTTC	CASRLGSSPLLQETQYF
TRBD1	.	TRBV7-8	TRBJ2-7	TGTGCCAGCAGCCTACGGGACAGGGGTCACGAGCAGTACTTC	CASSLRDRGHEQYF
TRBD1	few	TRBV7-2	TRBJ2-7	TGTGCCAGCAGCTCTATTACCGGGACAGGGGTGAAGCAGTACTTC	CASSSITGTGVKQYF
TRBD2	.	TRBV14	TRBJ2-3	TGTGCCAGCAGCCAAGCGGGGGGGGGCACAGATACGCAGTATTTT	CASSQAGGGTDTQYF
TRBD1	.	TRBV5-1	TRBJ2-1	TGCGCCAGCAGCTTGAGCACAGGGGTCTACAATGAGCAGTTCTTC	CASSLSTGVYNEQFF
TRBD2	once	TRBV2	TRBJ2-5	TGTGCCAGCCTAGGACTAGCGGGGGCAGAGACCCAGTACTTC	CASLGLAGAETQYF
.	.	TRBV7-2	TRBJ2-2	TGTGCCAGCAGCTTAGGCGGGGCGAACACCGGGGAGCTGTTTTTT	CASSLGGANTGELFF
.	.	TRBV11-2	TRBJ2-5	TGTGCCAGCAGCTTAGGAGTACTGAGAGAGACCCAGTACTTC	CASSLGVLRETQYF
TRBD2	.	TRBV5-6	TRBJ2-7	TGTGCCAGCAGCTTGGCCGGCGGGGGGAGTGGGGAGCAGTACTTC	CASSLAGGGSGEQYF
.	.	TRBV21-1	TRBJ2-5	TGTGCCAGCAGGAGGGGGGACAGATCGTACCAAGAGACCCAGTACTTC	CASRRGDRSYQETQYF
.	.	TRBV27	TRBJ2-7	TGTGCCAGCATGGTTCTACGATCTGTTTCCTACGAGCAGTACTTC	CASMVLRSVSYEQYF
TRBD1	.	TRBV7-2	TRBJ2-7	TGTGCCAGCAGCTTAAGGGGGCCCGAGCAGTACTTC	CASSLRGPEQYF
.	.	TRBV6-5	TRBJ2-7	TGTGCCAGCGCTCGGGGGGCCCTGTACGAGCAGTACTTC	CASARGALYEQYF
.	.	TRBV3-1/TRBV3-2	TRBJ1-2	TGTGCCAGCAGCGGAGCGGCCAGATTCTATGGCTACACCTTC	CASSGAARFYGYTF
.	.	TRBV19	TRBJ1-3	TGTGCCAGTGGGAGGGCAGATATTGGAAACACCATATATTTT	CASGRADIGNTIYF
.	.	TRBV19	TRBJ1-4	TGTGCCAGTAGTATTATAGCCAATGAAAAACTGTTTTTT	CASSIIANEKLFF
TRBD1	.	TRBV14	TRBJ2-7	TGTGCCAGCAGCCCGACCGGGACAGGGAGGTACGAGCAGTACTTC	CASSPTGTGRYEQYF
.	once	TRBV5-6	TRBJ1-4	TGTGCCAGCAGCCTGACAAGAAGTTTTGAAAAACTGTTTTTT	CASSLTRSFEKLFF
TRBD2	.	TRBV4-3	TRBJ2-7	TGCGCCAGCAGCCAATCACGAAGCGGGGGCTACGAGCAGTACTTC	CASSQSRSGGYEQYF
TRBD2	.	TRBV6-2/TRBV6-3	TRBJ2-3	TGTGCCAGCAGTTACCCATCGCAGGGACTAGCGGGGGGCACAGATACGCAGTATTTT	CASSYPSQGLAGGTDTQYF
.	.	TRBV4-1	TRBJ2-4	TGCGCCAGCAGCCAAGACCCGGGGGAACTAGCCAAAAACATTCAGTACTTC	CASSQDPGELAKNIQYF
.	.	TRBV6-2/TRBV6-3	TRBJ1-6	TGTGCCAGCAGTAACCCTACGGGAGGCCCCGATAATTCACCCCTCCACTTT	CASSNPTGGPDNSPLHF
.	.	TRBV6-5	TRBJ1-6	TGTGCCAGCAGCCGGGAAAATAATTCACCCCTCCACTTT	CASSRENNSPLHF
.	.	TRBV7-3	TRBJ2-1	TGTGCCAGCAGCTTAGCGGACGGGAGCTACAATGAGCAGTTCTTC	CASSLADGSYNEQFF
.	.	TRBV19	TRBJ1-3	TGTGCCAGTAGTACAGGTCACTCTGGAAACACCATATATTTT	CASSTGHSGNTIYF
.	.	TRBV11-2	TRBJ1-3	TGTGCCAGCAGCTCAACAGCTAACTCTGGAAACACCATATATTTT	CASSSTANSGNTIYF
.	.	TRBV11-2	TRBJ1-1	TGTGCCAGCAGCCTGTGGAGGGCCACTGAAGCTTTCTTT	CASSLWRATEAFF
.	.	TRBV7-7	TRBJ2-5	TGTGCCAGCAGCCCGGGGCTAGCGACAAAAGAGACCCAGTACTTC	CASSPGLATKETQYF
TRBD1	.	TRBV5-1	TRBJ2-2	TGCGCCAGCAGCCCAAGCCCCGGACAGGGGGCGGGCACCGGGGAGCTGTTTTTT	CASSPSPGQGAGTGELFF
TRBD1	.	TRBV12-3/TRBV12-4	TRBJ1-1	TGTGCCAGCAGTCGACAGGGAACTGAAGCTTTCTTT	CASSRQGTEAFF
.	.	TRBV21-1	TRBJ2-7	TGTGCCAGCAGCAAAGTTGGACAGGGCCTTTCCTACGAGCAGTACTTC	CASSKVGQGLSYEQYF
.	.	TRBV7-2	TRBJ1-4	TGTGCCAGCAGCTCCTCAGCGACGGAGCGGGGGGAAAAACTGTTTTTT	CASSSSATERGEKLFF
.	.	TRBV2	TRBJ2-3	TGTGCCAGCAACCCTCTCTTACAGGGGACTGTTGGTGCGGATACGCAGTATTTT	CASNPLLQGTVGADTQYF
TRBD2	.	TRBV18	TRBJ2-1	TGTGCCAGCTCACCCCCGGGAGGGCCCGATGAGCAGTTCTTC	CASSPPGGPDEQFF
TRBD1	.	TRBV10-3	TRBJ1-2	TGTGCCATCAGGCCGACAGGGGTTTTCTATGGCTACACCTTC	CAIRPTGVFYGYTF
.	.	TRBV7-9	TRBJ2-1	TGTGCCAGCGGGGGGACGGGACGCCCAGGGTCGTTCTTC	CASGGTGRPGSFF
.	.	TRBV2	TRBJ1-4	TGTGCCAGCAGGGGGGCGCCGGAGGAAAAACTGTTTTTT	CASRGAPEEKLFF
.	.	TRBV7-2	TRBJ1-1	TGTGCCAGCAGCTCCTGGCGGGGGTACACTGAAGCTTTCTTT	CASSSWRGYTEAFF
.	.	TRBV19	TRBJ2-3	TGTGCCACAGCTAGGAGATCTACAGATACGCAGTATTTT	CATARRSTDTQYF
TRBD1	medium-sized	TRBV19	TRBJ1-5	TGTGCCAGTAGCTCGACAGGGAGAGCTCAGCCCCAGCATTTT	CASSSTGRAQPQHF
TRBD1	.	TRBV2	TRBJ1-1	TGTGCCAGCATGGGACAGGGGAACACTGAAGCTTTCTTT	CASMGQGNTEAFF
TRBD1	.	TRBV27	TRBJ2-1	TGTGCCAGCAGTTACCCCCCGGGACAGGGTAATAATGAGCAGTTCTTC	CASSYPPGQGNNEQFF
.	.	TRBV7-2	TRBJ2-1	TGTGCCAGCAGCCAGCAGCGACTAGATCAGTTCTTC	CASSQQRLDQFF